This T cell receptor (beta chain) was obtained from a study of post-analysis software for immune sequencing data. Study information: Some patients lacked subtype; others had relapsing-remitting, secondary progressive or progressive-relapsing disease.

V shed 6 bases, J shed 5 bases, and the junction held 6 bases outside the gene matches. CDR1 and CDR2 (germline): MNHEY, SVGAGI. The CDR3 is made up of 13 amino acids. This clonotype was observed a handful of times. What it recognizes is unknown. The TCR beta cDNA libraries contained unique molecular identifiers. A population of roughly 0.9 to 11 million T cells gave rise to roughly 0.5 million cDNA molecules. A single record per CDR3 protein comes from TCRdb applying MiXCR to the PCR reads. The sample shows hundreds of thousands of distinct CDR3 sequences, around 40% of them seen only once. Findings and caveats of the study: With TRBV5-6, TRBV5-1 and TRBV20-1 included, several TRBV segments were more frequent in patients than in controls. The authors found that F measure strongly co-clustered same-batch samples. Comparison with controls showed significantly lower normalized Chao1 diversity in multiple sclerosis patients.

Material: blood. The receptor was derived from a girl aged 10 to 17 with multiple sclerosis. The chain has TRBV6-5 and TRBJ1-1; 7 bases line up with TRBD1. The CDR3 nucleotides read TGTGCCAGCAGGACAGGGCGAGAAACTGAAGCTTTCTTT. It translates to CASRTGRETEAFF.